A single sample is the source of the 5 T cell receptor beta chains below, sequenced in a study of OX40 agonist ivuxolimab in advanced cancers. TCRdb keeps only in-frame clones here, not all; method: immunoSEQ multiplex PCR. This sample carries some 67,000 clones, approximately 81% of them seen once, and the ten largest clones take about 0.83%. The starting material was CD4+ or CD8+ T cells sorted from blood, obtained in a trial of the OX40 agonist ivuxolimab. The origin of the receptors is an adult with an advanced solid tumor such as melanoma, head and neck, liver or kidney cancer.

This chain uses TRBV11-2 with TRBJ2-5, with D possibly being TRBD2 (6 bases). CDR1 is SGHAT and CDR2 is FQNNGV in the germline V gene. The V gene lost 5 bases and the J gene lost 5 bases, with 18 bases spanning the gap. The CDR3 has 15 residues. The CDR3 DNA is TGTGCCAGCAGCCCACGTACCGGGAGTTTGGAGACCCAGTACTTC. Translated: CASSPRTGSLETQYF.

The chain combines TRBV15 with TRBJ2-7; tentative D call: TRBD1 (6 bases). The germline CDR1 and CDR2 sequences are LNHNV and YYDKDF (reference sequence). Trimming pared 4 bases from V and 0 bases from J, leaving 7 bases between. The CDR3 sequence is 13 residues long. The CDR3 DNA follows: TGTGCCACCAGCACGGGACACTCCTACGAGCAGTACTTC. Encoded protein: CATSTGHSYEQYF.

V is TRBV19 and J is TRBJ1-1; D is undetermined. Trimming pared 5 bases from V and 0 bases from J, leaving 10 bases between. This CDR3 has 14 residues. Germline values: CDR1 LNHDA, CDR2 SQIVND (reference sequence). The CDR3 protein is CASSLQVLNTEAFF. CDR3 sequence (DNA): TGTGCCAGTAGTCTACAAGTATTGAACACTGAAGCTTTCTTT.

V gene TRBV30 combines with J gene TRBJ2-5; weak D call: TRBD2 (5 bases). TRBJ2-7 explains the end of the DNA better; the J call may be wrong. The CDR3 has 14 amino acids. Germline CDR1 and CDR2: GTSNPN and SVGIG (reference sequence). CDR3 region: CAWSASGLPYEQYF. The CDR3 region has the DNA TGTGCCTGGAGTGCATCTGGACTTCCCTACGAGCAGTACTTC.

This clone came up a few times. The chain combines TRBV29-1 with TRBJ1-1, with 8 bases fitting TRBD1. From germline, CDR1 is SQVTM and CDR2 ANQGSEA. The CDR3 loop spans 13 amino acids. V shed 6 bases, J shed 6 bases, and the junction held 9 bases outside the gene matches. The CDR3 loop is CSVLQGVGAEAFF. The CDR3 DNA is TGCAGCGTCTTACAGGGGGTCGGCGCTGAAGCTTTCTTT.